What follows are 2 T cell receptor beta chains derived from one specimen sequenced in a study of T cells in Graves' hyperthyroidism and ophthalmopathy. TCR beta CDR3 regions were amplified from RNA transcripts. The HTBI primer set was used in a first-round RT-PCR of the TCR CDR3. TCRdb analysed the multiplex PCR reads with MiXCR anew, one entry per CDR3 protein. The sample contains roughly 110,000 distinct CDR3 sequences, roughly 15% of which appear only once. The specimen sequenced was blood. The receptors here all came from a woman aged 50 to 60 with Graves' hyperthyroidism.

In this sample, this clonotype turned up a few times. The chain has TRBV7-8 and TRBJ2-4; 8 nucleotides agree with TRBD1. The junction had 4 bases not matched to a gene; V was cut back by 6 bases and J by 3 bases. The CDR3 runs 14 residues. Germline V gene sequence: CDR1 SGHVS, CDR2 FQNEAQ. CDR3 bases: TGTGCCAGCAGACCACAGGGGGGCAAAAACATTCAGTACTTC. This encodes CASRPQGGKNIQYF. The variable domain in full, with the rest retrieved from reference TRBV7-8 and TRBJ2-4, is GAGVSQSPRYKVAKRGQDVALRCDPISGHVSLFWYQQALGQGPEFLTYFQNEAQLDKSGLPSDRFFAERPEGSVSTLKIQRTQQEDSAVYLCASRPQGGKNIQYFGAGTRLSVL.

This clonotype was seen at least ten times. This chain uses TRBV28 with TRBJ2-7; weak D call: TRBD2 (6 bases). Trimming shortened V by 4 bases and J by 2 bases, and 24 bases separated the two germline ends. CDR1 is MDHEN and CDR2 is SYDVKM in the germline V gene. The CDR3 spans 18 residues. CDR3 DNA: TGTGCCAGCAGTTCTTGGTTCGGCGGGCGGGGCCCCACCTACGAGCAGTACTTC. The encoded protein is CASSSWFGGRGPTYEQYF.